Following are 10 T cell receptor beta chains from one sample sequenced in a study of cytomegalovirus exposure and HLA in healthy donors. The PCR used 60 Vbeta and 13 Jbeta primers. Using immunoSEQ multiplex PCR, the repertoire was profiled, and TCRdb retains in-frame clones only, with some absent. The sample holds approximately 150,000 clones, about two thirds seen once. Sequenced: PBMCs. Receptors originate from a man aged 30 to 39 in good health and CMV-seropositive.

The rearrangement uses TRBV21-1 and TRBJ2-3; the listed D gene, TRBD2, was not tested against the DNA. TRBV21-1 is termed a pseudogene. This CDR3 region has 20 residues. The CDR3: CASSKVAEFGVPTSTDTQYF. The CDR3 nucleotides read TGTGCCAGCAGCAAAGTAGCTGAATTCGGGGTTCCCACTAGCACAGATACGCAGTATTTT.

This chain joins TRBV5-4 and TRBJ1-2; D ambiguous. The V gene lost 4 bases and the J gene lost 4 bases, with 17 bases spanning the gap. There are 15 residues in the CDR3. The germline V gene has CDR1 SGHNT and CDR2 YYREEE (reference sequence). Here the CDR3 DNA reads TGTGCCAGCAGCCCCACCCGGAGAGGAACCTATGGCTACACCTTC. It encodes CASSPTRRGTYGYTF.

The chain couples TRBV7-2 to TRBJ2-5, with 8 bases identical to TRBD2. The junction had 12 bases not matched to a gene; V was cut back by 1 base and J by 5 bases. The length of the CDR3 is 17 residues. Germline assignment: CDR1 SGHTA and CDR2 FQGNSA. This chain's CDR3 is CASSLGRQREFGETQYF. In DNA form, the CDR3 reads TGTGCCAGCAGCTTAGGGAGGCAGCGGGAGTTTGGGGAGACCCAGTACTTC. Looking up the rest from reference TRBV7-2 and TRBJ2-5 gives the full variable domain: GAGVSQSPSNKVTEKGKDVELRCDPISGHTALYWYRQSLGQGLEFLIYFQGNSAPDKSGLPSDRFSAERTGGSVSTLTIQRTQQEDSAVYLCASSLGRQREFGETQYFGPGTRLLVL.

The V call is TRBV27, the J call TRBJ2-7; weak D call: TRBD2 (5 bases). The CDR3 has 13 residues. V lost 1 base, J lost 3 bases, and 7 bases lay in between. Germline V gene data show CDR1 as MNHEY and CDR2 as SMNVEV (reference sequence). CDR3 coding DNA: TGTGCCAGCAGTTTATACGGGGTCTACGAGCAGTACTTC. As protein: CASSLYGVYEQYF.

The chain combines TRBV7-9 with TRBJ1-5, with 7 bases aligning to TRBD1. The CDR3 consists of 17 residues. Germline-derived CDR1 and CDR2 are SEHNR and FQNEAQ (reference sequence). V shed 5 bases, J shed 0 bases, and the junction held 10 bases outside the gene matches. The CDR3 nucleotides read TGTGCCAGCAGCCGAGGCCTGGGACAGAATAGCAATCAGCCCCAGCATTTT. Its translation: CASSRGLGQNSNQPQHF.

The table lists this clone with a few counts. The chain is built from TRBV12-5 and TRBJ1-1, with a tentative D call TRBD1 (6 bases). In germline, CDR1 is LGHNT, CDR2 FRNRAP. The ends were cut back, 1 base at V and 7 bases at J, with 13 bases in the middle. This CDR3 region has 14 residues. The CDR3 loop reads CASGLDTGLGEAFF. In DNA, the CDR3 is TGTGCTAGTGGTTTGGATACAGGGTTGGGTGAAGCTTTCTTT.

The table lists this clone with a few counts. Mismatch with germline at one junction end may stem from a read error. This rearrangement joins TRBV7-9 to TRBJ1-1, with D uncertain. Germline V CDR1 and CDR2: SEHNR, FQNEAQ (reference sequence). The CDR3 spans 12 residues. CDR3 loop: CSSTQMNTEAFF. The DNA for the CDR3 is TGTTCCAGCACCCAGATGAACACTGAAGCTTTCTTT.

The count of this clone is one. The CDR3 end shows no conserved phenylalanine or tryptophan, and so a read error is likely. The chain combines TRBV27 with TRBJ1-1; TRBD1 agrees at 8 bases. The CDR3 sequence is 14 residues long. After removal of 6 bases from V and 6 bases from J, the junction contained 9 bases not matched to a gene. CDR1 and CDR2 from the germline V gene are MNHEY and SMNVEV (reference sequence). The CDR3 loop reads CASSPDRVGPEAFL. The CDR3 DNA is TGTGCCAGCAGCCCGGACAGGGTTGGCCCTGAAGCTTTCCTT.

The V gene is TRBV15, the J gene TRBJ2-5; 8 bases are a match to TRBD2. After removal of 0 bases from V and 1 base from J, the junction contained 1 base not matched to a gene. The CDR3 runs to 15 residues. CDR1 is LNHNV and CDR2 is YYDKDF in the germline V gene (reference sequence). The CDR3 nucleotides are TGTGCCACCAGCAGAGATACTAGCGGCCAAGAGACCCAGTACTTC. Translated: CATSRDTSGQETQYF.

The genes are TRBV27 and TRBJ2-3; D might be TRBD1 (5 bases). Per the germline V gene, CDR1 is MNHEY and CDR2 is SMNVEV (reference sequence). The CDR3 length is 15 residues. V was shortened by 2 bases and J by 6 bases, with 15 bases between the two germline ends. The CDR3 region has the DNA TGTGCCAGCAGTTTAATAGTGGGGCCAGAGGATACGCAGTATTTT. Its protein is CASSLIVGPEDTQYF.